This T cell receptor (beta chain) is from a study of human T cells and chemical hapten exposure. The library put unique molecular identifiers onto individual cDNA molecules. TCRdb re-called the reads through MiXCR, storing one row per CDR3 protein. The repertoire has about 120,000 distinct CDR3 sequences, roughly 8.5% of them found once; the top ten carry over 1.1%. Blood, whole and unfractionated, served as the source for total RNA extraction. This clonotype originated in a human donor in good health. Some clones in this sample may be carry-over from other donors' samples. The sequenced sample was whole blood.

The CDR3 is CSVVQGGTNQPQHF. CDR3 DNA sequence: TGCAGCGTTGTTCAAGGGGGGACAAATCAGCCCCAGCATTTT. The chain joins TRBV29-1 to TRBJ1-5; perhaps TRBD1 as D (6 bases). The CDR3 covers 14 residues. CDR1 is SQVTM, CDR2 ANQGSEA, per germline. The V end lost 4 bases, the J end lost 4 bases, and 14 bases lay between the germline ends.